This T cell receptor (beta chain) was obtained from a study of OX40 agonist ivuxolimab in advanced cancers. Clones were read by immunoSEQ multiplex PCR, and TCRdb kept only the in-frame ones, dropping some. The table has 40,000 to 45,000 clones, around nine tenths seen once; the top ten hold about 14%. The CDR3 covers 15 residues. CDR1 and CDR2 from the germline V gene are GTSNPN and SVGIG (reference sequence). V was shortened by 4 bases and J by 8 bases, with 20 bases between the two germline ends. This TCR was sampled from an adult with an advanced solid tumor such as melanoma, head and neck, liver or kidney cancer. The source was CD4+ or CD8+ T cells sorted from blood, collected in a trial of the OX40 agonist ivuxolimab. The genes are TRBV30 and TRBJ1-4; D is perhaps TRBD1 (5 bases). The CDR3 nucleotides are TGTGCCTGGACTCCCGGTGGGACGGCGGAAGAAAAACTGTTTTTT. Amino acids: CAWTPGGTAEEKLFF.